The rows below give T cell receptor beta chains drawn from one sample of a study of glioma-infiltrating T cells after dendritic cell vaccination. Clones were sequenced by immunoSEQ multiplex PCR, and TCRdb holds only the in-frame ones, with some missing. The repertoire has about 20,000 clones, around 74% of them found once; the top ten carry approximately 35%. The material was blood, obtained before dendritic cell vaccination. These receptors came from a human donor with glioblastoma. Both conserved end residues are part of each CDR3. Fields, in order: J gene, clone size, V gene, D gene, CDR3 DNA, CDR3 protein. A D gene is named only where the DNA matches it firmly. The size field is filled for only some rows; it gives once, few, many or a size class.

J: TRBJ2-1; size: .; V: TRBV7-3; D: TRBD2; DNA: TGTGCCAGCAGCTTAGAGCGGGAGGCGGGGGTCAATGAGCAGTTCTTC; CDR3: CASSLEREAGVNEQFF
J: TRBJ2-3; size: .; V: TRBV6-1; D: TRBD2; DNA: TGTGCCAGCAGTTCTGCGGGAGGGGGGGATACGCAGTATTTT; CDR3: CASSSAGGGDTQYF
J: TRBJ2-7; size: .; V: TRBV5-1; D: .; DNA: TGCGCCAGCTCAACCACGCCGGCGGGTACCTACGAGCAGTACTTC; CDR3: CASSTTPAGTYEQYF
J: TRBJ2-7; size: .; V: TRBV5-8; D: TRBD2; DNA: TGTGCCAGCGGATCGTATCTAGCGGCCGATTACGAGCAGTACTTC; CDR3: CASGSYLAADYEQYF
J: TRBJ2-3; size: .; V: TRBV29-1; D: .; DNA: TGCAGCGTTGAAGGAGGGCTCCGGCGGGCGCAGTATTTT; CDR3: CSVEGGLRRAQYF
J: TRBJ1-4; size: .; V: TRBV29-1; D: TRBD1; DNA: TGCAGCGAAGACAGGGCAGCCGATGAAAAACTGTTTTTT; CDR3: CSEDRAADEKLFF
J: TRBJ2-2; size: .; V: TRBV7-9; D: TRBD1; DNA: TGTGCCAGCAGGGGGACAGGGGGCGGTCCCGGGGAGCTGTTTTTT; CDR3: CASRGTGGGPGELFF
J: TRBJ2-5; size: .; V: TRBV27; D: .; DNA: TGTGCCAGCAGTCCGCGCTACAGCCAGCAAGAGACCCAGTACTTC; CDR3: CASSPRYSQQETQYF
J: TRBJ1-2; size: .; V: TRBV9; D: .; DNA: TGTGCCAGCAGCGTATCGGGATCGTCAAACTATGGCTACACCTTC; CDR3: CASSVSGSSNYGYTF
J: TRBJ2-3; size: .; V: TRBV7-8; D: TRBD1; DNA: TGTGCCAGCAGCCGGGCGGGGACAGGGGAGGCAGATACGCAGTATTTT; CDR3: CASSRAGTGEADTQYF
J: TRBJ1-2; size: .; V: TRBV29-1; D: TRBD1; DNA: TGCAGCGTTGACAGACCGGGACAGGGTAACTATGGCTACACCTTC; CDR3: CSVDRPGQGNYGYTF
J: TRBJ2-3; size: few; V: TRBV29-1; D: .; DNA: TGCAGCGGACTGGACAGACCCGTATCGGATACGCAGTATTTT; CDR3: CSGLDRPVSDTQYF
J: TRBJ2-5; size: .; V: TRBV27; D: .; DNA: TGTGCCAGCAGTTTATTTCGGGGGAGCGAGACCCAGTACTTC; CDR3: CASSLFRGSETQYF
J: TRBJ2-7; size: .; V: TRBV1; D: .; DNA: TGCACCAGCAGCCAAGTTTCGGGAGAGGCGTGGGAGCAGTACTTC; CDR3: CTSSQVSGEAWEQYF
J: TRBJ2-1; size: .; V: TRBV7-9; D: TRBD2; DNA: TGTGCCAGCAGCCACCAGGCAGCGGGAGATTTCAATGAGCAGTTCTTC; CDR3: CASSHQAAGDFNEQFF
J: TRBJ2-7; size: .; V: TRBV29-1; D: .; DNA: TGCAGCGTTGCCGCGGGTCCCGAGCAGTACTTC; CDR3: CSVAAGPEQYF
J: TRBJ1-1; size: .; V: TRBV5-5; D: TRBD1; DNA: TGTGCCAGTAGCAACAGGGGCGAGGAAAGCACTGAAGCTTTCTTT; CDR3: CASSNRGEESTEAFF
J: TRBJ2-1; size: .; V: TRBV7-2; D: TRBD2; DNA: TGTGCCAGCAGCATAATAGCGGGAGGAAAATCGCGTGAGCAGTTCTTC; CDR3: CASSIIAGGKSREQFF
J: TRBJ2-7; size: .; V: TRBV9; D: TRBD1; DNA: TGTGCCAGCAGCGCTACAACAGGGGACCCTCTTCGGGAGCAGTACTTC; CDR3: CASSATTGDPLREQYF
J: TRBJ2-3; size: .; V: TRBV13; D: TRBD2; DNA: TGTGCCAGCAGCGTACCTAGCGGGAGAGGAGGAGATACGCAGTATTTT; CDR3: CASSVPSGRGGDTQYF
J: TRBJ1-5; size: .; V: TRBV18; D: .; DNA: TGTGCCAGCTCACCGATTCGGGGTAATCAGCCCCAGCATTTT; CDR3: CASSPIRGNQPQHF
J: TRBJ2-1; size: .; V: TRBV4-3; D: .; DNA: TGCGCCAGCAGCCAAGAGGAGGGGGCCTACGTGGGGTTGAATGAGCAGTTCTTC; CDR3: CASSQEEGAYVGLNEQFF
J: TRBJ2-1; size: few; V: TRBV28; D: .; DNA: TGTATCCTCGAGGGCCTCTACAATGAGCAGTTCTTC; CDR3: CILEGLYNEQFF
J: TRBJ2-1; size: .; V: TRBV6-1; D: TRBD2; DNA: TGTGCCAGCAGTGAAGCGGGTGGTCTAGCGGGAGTCGGATCGAATAATGAGCAGTTCTTC; CDR3: CASSEAGGLAGVGSNNEQFF
J: TRBJ2-1; size: once; V: TRBV5-3; D: TRBD1; DNA: TGTGCCAGAAGTTATAGGGGACAGGCTGGAAACAATGAGCAGTTCTTC; CDR3: CARSYRGQAGNNEQFF
J: TRBJ1-1; size: once; V: TRBV2; D: TRBD1; DNA: TGTGCCAGCAGTGGTGTCTTCGGAACAGGGGGCTACACTGAAGCTTTCTTT; CDR3: CASSGVFGTGGYTEAFF
J: TRBJ2-2; size: .; V: TRBV5-1; D: .; DNA: TGCGCCAGCAGCTTTGCGGTTAACACCGGGGAGCTGTTTTTT; CDR3: CASSFAVNTGELFF
J: TRBJ2-7; size: .; V: TRBV12-2; D: .; DNA: TGTGCAAGTCGCTTACAAGAGGGGGATGACGAGCAGTACTTC; CDR3: CASRLQEGDDEQYF
J: TRBJ2-1; size: once; V: TRBV12-5; D: TRBD2; DNA: TGTGCTAGTGGTTTGGCAGCGGGAGGGGGTAATGAGCAGTTCTTC; CDR3: CASGLAAGGGNEQFF
J: TRBJ2-7; size: .; V: TRBV28; D: TRBD1; DNA: TGTGCCAGCAGTTCGAAAATGGGACAGGCGACCTACGAGCAGTACTTC; CDR3: CASSSKMGQATYEQYF
J: TRBJ1-5; size: .; V: TRBV30; D: TRBD1; DNA: TGTGCCTGGAGTGTAAGGAGGATGGGACAGGGGTTAAATCAGCCCCAGCATTTT; CDR3: CAWSVRRMGQGLNQPQHF
J: TRBJ1-2; size: .; V: TRBV2; D: TRBD1; DNA: TGTGCCAGCAATGCCGGGACAGGGGACGGCTACACCTTC; CDR3: CASNAGTGDGYTF
J: TRBJ2-5; size: .; V: TRBV2; D: .; DNA: TGTGCCAGCAGTGCTCGGGCGGGGCCTACTCAAGAGACCCAGTACTTC; CDR3: CASSARAGPTQETQYF
J: TRBJ2-3; size: .; V: TRBV4-3; D: .; DNA: TGCGCCAGCAGCCCGTCGGGCGGAGGAACAGATACGCAGTATTTT; CDR3: CASSPSGGGTDTQYF
J: TRBJ2-1; size: .; V: TRBV7-9; D: .; DNA: TGTGCCAGCAGCTTAGTCGGGAATTACAATGAGCAGTTCTTC; CDR3: CASSLVGNYNEQFF
J: TRBJ1-1; size: .; V: TRBV4-2; D: TRBD1; DNA: TGTGCCAGCAGCCAAAAACAGGGGGGCACTGAAGCTTTCTTT; CDR3: CASSQKQGGTEAFF